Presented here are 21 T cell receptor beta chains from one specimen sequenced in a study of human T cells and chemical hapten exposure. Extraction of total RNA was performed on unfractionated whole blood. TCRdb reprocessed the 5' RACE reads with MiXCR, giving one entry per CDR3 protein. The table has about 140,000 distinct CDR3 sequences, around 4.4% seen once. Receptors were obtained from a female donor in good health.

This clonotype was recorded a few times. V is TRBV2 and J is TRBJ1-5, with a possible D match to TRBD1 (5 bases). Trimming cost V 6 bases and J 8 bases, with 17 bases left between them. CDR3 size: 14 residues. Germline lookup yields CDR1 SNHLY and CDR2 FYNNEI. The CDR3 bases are TGTGCCAGCAGCGTTCAGGGTGCTCTTGAGCCCCAGCATTTT. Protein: CASSVQGALEPQHF.

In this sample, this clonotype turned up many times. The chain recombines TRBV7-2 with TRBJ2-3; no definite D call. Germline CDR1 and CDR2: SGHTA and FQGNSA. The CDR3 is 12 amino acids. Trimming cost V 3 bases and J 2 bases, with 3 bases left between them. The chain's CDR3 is CASSFYTDTQYF. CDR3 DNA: TGTGCCAGCAGCTTCTACACAGATACGCAGTATTTT. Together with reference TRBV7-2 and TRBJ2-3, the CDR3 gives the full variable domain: GAGVSQSPSNKVTEKGKDVELRCDPISGHTALYWYRQSLGQGLEFLIYFQGNSAPDKSGLPSDRFSAERTGGSVSTLTIQRTQQEDSAVYLCASSFYTDTQYFGPGTRLTVL.

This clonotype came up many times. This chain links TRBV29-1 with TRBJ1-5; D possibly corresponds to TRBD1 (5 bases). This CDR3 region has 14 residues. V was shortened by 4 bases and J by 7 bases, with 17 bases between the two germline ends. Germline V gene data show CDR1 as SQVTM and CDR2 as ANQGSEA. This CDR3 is CSVAPAGDGQPQHF. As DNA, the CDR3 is TGCAGCGTTGCCCCCGCGGGGGACGGCCAGCCCCAGCATTTT.

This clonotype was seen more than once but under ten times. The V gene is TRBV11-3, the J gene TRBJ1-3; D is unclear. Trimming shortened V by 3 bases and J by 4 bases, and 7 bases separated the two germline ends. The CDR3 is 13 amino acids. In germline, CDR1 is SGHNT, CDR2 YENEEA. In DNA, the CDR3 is TGTGCCAGCAGCTTCGGTCCCGGAAACACCATATATTTT. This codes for CASSFGPGNTIYF.

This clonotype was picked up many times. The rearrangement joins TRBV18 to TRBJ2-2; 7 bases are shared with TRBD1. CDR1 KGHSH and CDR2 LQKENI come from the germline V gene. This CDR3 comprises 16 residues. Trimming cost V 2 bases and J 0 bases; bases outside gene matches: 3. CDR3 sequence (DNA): TGTGCCAGCTCACCAGGGACAGTCGCGAACACCGGGGAGCTGTTTTTT. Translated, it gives CASSPGTVANTGELFF.

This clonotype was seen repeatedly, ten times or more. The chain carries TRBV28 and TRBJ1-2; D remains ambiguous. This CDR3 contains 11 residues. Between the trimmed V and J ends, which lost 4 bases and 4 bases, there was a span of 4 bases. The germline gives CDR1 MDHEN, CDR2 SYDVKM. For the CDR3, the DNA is TGTGCCAGCAGTTGTTTCTATGGCTACACCTTC. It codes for CASSCFYGYTF.

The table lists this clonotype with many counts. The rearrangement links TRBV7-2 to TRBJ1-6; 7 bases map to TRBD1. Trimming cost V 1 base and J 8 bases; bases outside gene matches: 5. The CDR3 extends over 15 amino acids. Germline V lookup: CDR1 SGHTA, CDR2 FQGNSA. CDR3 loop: CASSLEGTDYSPLHF. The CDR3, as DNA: TGTGCCAGCAGCTTAGAGGGGACAGACTATTCACCCCTCCACTTT.

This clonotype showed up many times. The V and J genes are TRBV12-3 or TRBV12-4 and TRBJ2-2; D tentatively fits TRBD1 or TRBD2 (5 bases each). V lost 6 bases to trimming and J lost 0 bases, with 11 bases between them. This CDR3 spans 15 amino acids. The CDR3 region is CASSPGASNTGELFF. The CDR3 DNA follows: TGTGCCAGCAGCCCCGGGGCTTCGAACACCGGGGAGCTGTTTTTT.

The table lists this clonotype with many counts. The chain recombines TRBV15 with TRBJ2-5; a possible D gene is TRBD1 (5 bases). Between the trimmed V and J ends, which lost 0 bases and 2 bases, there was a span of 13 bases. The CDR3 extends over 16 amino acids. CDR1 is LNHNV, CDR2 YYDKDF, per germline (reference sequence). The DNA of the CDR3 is TGTGCCACCAGCAGAGATCTTTCCACAGGACAAGAGACCCAGTACTTC. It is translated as CATSRDLSTGQETQYF.

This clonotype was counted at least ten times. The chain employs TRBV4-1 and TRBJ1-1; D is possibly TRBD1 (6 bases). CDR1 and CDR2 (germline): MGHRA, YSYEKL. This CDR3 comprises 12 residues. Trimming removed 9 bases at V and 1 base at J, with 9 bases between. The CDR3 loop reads CASTGRNTEAFF. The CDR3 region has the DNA TGCGCCAGTACAGGGCGGAACACTGAAGCTTTCTTT.

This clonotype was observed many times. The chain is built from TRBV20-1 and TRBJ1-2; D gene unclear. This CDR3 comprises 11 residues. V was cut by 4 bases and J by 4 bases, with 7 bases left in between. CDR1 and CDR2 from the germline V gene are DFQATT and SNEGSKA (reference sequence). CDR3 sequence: CSANLPYGYTF. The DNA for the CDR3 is TGCAGTGCTAATCTTCCCTATGGCTACACCTTC.

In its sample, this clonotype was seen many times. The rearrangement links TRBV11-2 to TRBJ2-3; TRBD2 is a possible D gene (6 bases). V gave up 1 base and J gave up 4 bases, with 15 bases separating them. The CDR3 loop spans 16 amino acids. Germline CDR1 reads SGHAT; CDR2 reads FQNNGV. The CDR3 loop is CASSLGAGWEADTQYF. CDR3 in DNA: TGTGCCAGCAGCTTAGGTGCAGGGTGGGAGGCAGATACGCAGTATTTT.

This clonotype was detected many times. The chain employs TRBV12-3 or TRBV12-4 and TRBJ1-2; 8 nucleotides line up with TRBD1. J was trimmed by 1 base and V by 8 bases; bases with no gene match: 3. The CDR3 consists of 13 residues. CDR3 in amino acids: CASFRGLNYGYTF. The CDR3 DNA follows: TGTGCCAGCTTCAGGGGGCTTAACTATGGCTACACCTTC.

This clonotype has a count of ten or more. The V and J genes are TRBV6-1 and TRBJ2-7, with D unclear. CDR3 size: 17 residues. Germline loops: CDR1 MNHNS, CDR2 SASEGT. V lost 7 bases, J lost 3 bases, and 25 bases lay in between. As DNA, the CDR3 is TGTGCCAGCATCCAAGAATGGGTAGGGTTTCCAGACTACGAGCAGTACTTC. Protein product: CASIQEWVGFPDYEQYF.

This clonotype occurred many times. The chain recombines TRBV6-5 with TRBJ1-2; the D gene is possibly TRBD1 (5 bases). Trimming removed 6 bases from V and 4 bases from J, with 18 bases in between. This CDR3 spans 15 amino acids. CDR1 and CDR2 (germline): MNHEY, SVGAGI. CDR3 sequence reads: CASRPRQSSLYGYTF. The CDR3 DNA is TGTGCCAGCAGACCACGACAGTCCTCACTCTATGGCTACACCTTC.

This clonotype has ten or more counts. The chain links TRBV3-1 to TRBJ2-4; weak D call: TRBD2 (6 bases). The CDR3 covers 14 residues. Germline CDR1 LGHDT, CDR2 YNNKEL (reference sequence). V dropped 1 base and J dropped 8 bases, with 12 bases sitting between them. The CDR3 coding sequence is TGTGCCAGCAGCCAAGCCGGGGGACGGGACATTCAGTACTTC. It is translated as CASSQAGGRDIQYF.

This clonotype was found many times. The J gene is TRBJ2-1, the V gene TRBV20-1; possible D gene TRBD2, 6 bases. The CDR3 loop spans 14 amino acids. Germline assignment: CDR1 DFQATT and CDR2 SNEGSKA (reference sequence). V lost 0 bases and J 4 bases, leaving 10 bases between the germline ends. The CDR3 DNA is TGCAGTGCTAGAGAGCGGGGACCATACAATGAGCAGTTCTTC. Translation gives CSARERGPYNEQFF.

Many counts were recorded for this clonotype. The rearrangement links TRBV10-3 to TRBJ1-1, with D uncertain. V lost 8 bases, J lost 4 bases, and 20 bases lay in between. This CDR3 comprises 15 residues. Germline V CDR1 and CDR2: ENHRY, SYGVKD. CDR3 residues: CAISTAGFRGTEAFF. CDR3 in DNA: TGTGCCATCTCCACTGCGGGGTTCCGTGGCACTGAAGCTTTCTTT.

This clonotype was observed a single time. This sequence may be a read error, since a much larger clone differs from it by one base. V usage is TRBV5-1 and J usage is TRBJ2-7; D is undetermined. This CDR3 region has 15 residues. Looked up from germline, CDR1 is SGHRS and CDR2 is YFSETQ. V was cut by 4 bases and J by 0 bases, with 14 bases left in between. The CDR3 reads CASSPRACNSYEQYF. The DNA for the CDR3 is TGCGCCAGCAGCCCTAGAGCCTGCAACTCCTACGAGCAGTACTTC.

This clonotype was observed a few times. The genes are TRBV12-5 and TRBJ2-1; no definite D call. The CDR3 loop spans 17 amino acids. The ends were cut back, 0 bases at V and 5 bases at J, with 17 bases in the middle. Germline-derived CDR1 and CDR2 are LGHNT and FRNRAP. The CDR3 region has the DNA TGTGCTAGTGGTTTGGTCCTCAAGATAGAACCGGACAATGAGCAGTTCTTC. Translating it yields CASGLVLKIEPDNEQFF. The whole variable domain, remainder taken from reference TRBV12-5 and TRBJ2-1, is DARVTQTPRHKVTEMGQEVTMRCQPILGHNTVFWYRQTMMQGLELLAYFRNRAPLDDSGMPKDRFSAEMPDATLATLKIQPSEPRDSAVYFCASGLVLKIEPDNEQFFGPGTRLTVL.

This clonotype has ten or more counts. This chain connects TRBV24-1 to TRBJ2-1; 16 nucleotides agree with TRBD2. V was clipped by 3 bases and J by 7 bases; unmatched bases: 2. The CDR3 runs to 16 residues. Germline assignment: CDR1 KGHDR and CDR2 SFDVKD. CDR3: CATSDGTSGGENEQFF. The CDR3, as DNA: TGTGCCACCAGTGATGGGACTAGCGGGGGGGAAAATGAGCAGTTCTTC.